Following are 27 T cell receptor beta chains from one sample sequenced in a study of blood T cell repertoires in COVID-19. Profiling relied on immunoSEQ multiplex PCR, and the TCRdb table lists in-frame clones only, not all of them. The sample comprises fewer than 200,000 clones, roughly 83% of which are singletons, and 4% to 4.5% rests with the top ten. The sample taken for sequencing was PBMCs or T cells enriched from blood (not recorded which). These receptors came from a woman aged 45-60 years who had recovered from COVID-19.

The rearrangement links TRBV30 to TRBJ2-2, with D possibly being TRBD2 (5 bases). Germline CDR1 and CDR2: GTSNPN and SVGIG (reference sequence). V lost 6 bases to trimming and J lost 6 bases, with 17 bases between them. The CDR3 contains 14 residues. This CDR3 is CACPTGLLPGELFF. The CDR3 DNA reads TGTGCCTGCCCCACCGGACTTTTGCCCGGGGAGCTGTTTTTT.

V is TRBV28 and J is TRBJ1-1, with a weak D call TRBD1 (6 bases). CDR3 length equals 14 residues. Germline V gene lookup returns CDR1 MDHEN and CDR2 SYDVKM. Trimming removed 2 bases from V and 1 base from J, with 8 bases in between. The CDR3, as DNA: TGTGCCAGCAGTTTAGGCAGGGGGAACACTGAAGCTTTCTTT. This translates into CASSLGRGNTEAFF.

The V gene is TRBV29-1, the J gene TRBJ1-1, with D tentatively TRBD1 (5 bases). Germline CDR1 and CDR2: SQVTM and ANQGSEA. This CDR3 is built from 12 residues. V dropped 7 bases and J dropped 2 bases, with 11 bases sitting between them. The CDR3 region is CSATGPNTEAFF. CDR3 sequence (DNA): TGCAGCGCTACAGGTCCTAACACTGAAGCTTTCTTT.

The chain carries TRBV19 and TRBJ2-1; tentatively, D is TRBD1 (5 bases). The CDR3 is made up of 12 amino acids. The V and J ends lost 7 bases and 5 bases respectively, with 9 bases between them. Germline CDR1 is LNHDA and CDR2 is SQIVND (reference sequence). Written as DNA, the CDR3 is TGTGCCAGTAAGGGGCAGGACAATGAGCAGTTCTTC. Translated, it gives CASKGQDNEQFF. The variable domain in full, with the rest retrieved from reference TRBV19 and TRBJ2-1, is DGGITQSPKYLFRKEGQNVTLSCEQNLNHDAMYWYRQDPGQGLRLIYYSQIVNDFQKGDIAEGYSVSREKKESFPLTVTSAQKNPTAFYLCASKGQDNEQFFGPGTRLTVL.

There are a few counts of this clone. The V gene is TRBV30, the J gene TRBJ1-2, with D maybe TRBD1 (6 bases). Trimming removed 3 bases at V and 6 bases at J, with 14 bases between. The CDR3 contains 13 residues. CDR1 is GTSNPN and CDR2 is SVGIG in the germline V gene (reference sequence). CDR3 coding DNA: TGTGCCTGGAGGACGTTACAGGGTCATGGCTACACCTTC. Translation: CAWRTLQGHGYTF. The variable domain in full, with the rest retrieved from reference TRBV30 and TRBJ1-2, is SQTIHQWPATLVQPVGSPLSLECTVEGTSNPNLYWYRQAAGRGLQLLFYSVGIGQISSEVPQNLSASRPQDRQFILSSKKLLLSDSGFYLCAWRTLQGHGYTFGSGTRLTVV.

This rearrangement joins TRBV10-1 to TRBJ2-3, with 7 bases fitting TRBD2. V shed 4 bases and J 11 bases; nucleotides not matched to a gene: 12. The CDR3 is 14 amino acids. Germline CDR1 WNHNN, CDR2 SYGVQD (reference sequence). The CDR3 is CASSASSGGSVQYF. The CDR3, as DNA: TGCGCCAGCAGTGCTTCCTCAGGCGGGAGTGTGCAGTATTTT.

V and J are TRBV30 and TRBJ1-2; D remains unclear. The CDR3 covers 13 residues. V lost 4 bases and J 3 bases, leaving 12 bases between the germline ends. In germline, CDR1 is GTSNPN, CDR2 SVGIG (reference sequence). CDR3 nucleotide sequence: TGTGCCTGGAATTCCGGTGCGGACTATGGCTACACCTTC. As protein: CAWNSGADYGYTF.

This clone came up once. This chain connects TRBV3-1 (or the pseudogene TRBV3-2) to TRBJ1-1; D gene unclear. With 3 bases removed from V and 2 bases from J, the gap between germline ends came to 10 bases. The CDR3 is 14 residues long. Germline lookup yields CDR1 LGHDT and CDR2 YNNKEL (reference sequence). The CDR3, as DNA: TGTGCCAGCAGCCAGCTCGGGAGCAACACTGAAGCTTTCTTT. It specifies CASSQLGSNTEAFF.

The rearrangement joins TRBV6-5 to TRBJ2-2, with 7 nucleotides matching TRBD1. V shed 2 bases, J shed 1 base, and the junction held 1 base outside the gene matches. Germline V gives CDR1 MNHEY, CDR2 SVGAGI. The CDR3 runs 15 residues. The CDR3 bases are TGTGCCAGCAGTTACGGGACAGAGAACACCGGGGAGCTGTTTTTT. Translation gives CASSYGTENTGELFF.

This clone has only a few counts. CDR3 nucleotide sequence: TGTGCCAGCAGCAAAGTTAAAAACGAGCAGTACGTC. Its protein product is CASSKVKNEQYV. The chain combines TRBV21-1 with TRBJ2-7; the D call in the table, TRBD2, was not verified against the DNA. TRBV21-1 is designated a pseudogene. The CDR3 consists of 12 residues.

V usage is TRBV7-2 and J usage is TRBJ2-1; 7 nucleotides match TRBD2. The CDR3 has 14 amino acids. Trimming at V came to 2 bases and at J to 3 bases, leaving 1 base not matched to a gene. Germline V gives CDR1 SGHTA, CDR2 FQGNSA. CDR3 in amino acids: CASSLKRDYNEQFF. For the CDR3, the DNA is TGTGCCAGCAGCTTAAAGCGGGACTACAATGAGCAGTTCTTC.

The CDR3 region is CAWGAWSRSLYGYTF. The CDR3 bases are TGTGCCTGGGGGGCCTGGTCGCGGTCCCTCTATGGCTACACCTTC. V and J are TRBV30 and TRBJ1-2; perhaps TRBD1 as D (5 bases). The V and J ends lost 5 bases and 4 bases respectively, with 20 bases between them. CDR3 size: 15 residues. Germline values: CDR1 GTSNPN, CDR2 SVGIG (reference sequence).

This chain uses TRBV6-2 or TRBV6-3 with TRBJ2-4, with 7 bases identical to TRBD1. The V gene end was trimmed by 5 bases and the J gene end by 5 bases; junction bases not matched to a gene: 3. The CDR3 covers 13 residues. Looked up from germline, CDR1 is MNHEY and CDR2 is SVGEGT. In DNA form, the CDR3 reads TGTGCCAGCAGTCGGGACAGCCAAAACATTCAGTACTTC. Amino acid sequence: CASSRDSQNIQYF.

This sequence joins TRBV15 and TRBJ1-1; 8 bases are shared with TRBD1. The trim removed 1 base at V and 1 base at J, leaving 5 bases unmatched. Germline values: CDR1 LNHNV, CDR2 YYDKDF (reference sequence). The CDR3 totals 16 residues. The CDR3 here is CATSRGAGTGNTEAFF. CDR3 nucleotides: TGTGCCACCAGCAGAGGTGCCGGGACAGGGAACACTGAAGCTTTCTTT. Variable domain in full (rest from reference TRBV15 and TRBJ1-1): DAMVIQNPRYQVTQFGKPVTLSCSQTLNHNVMYWYQQKSSQAPKLLFHYYDKDFNNEADTPDNFQSRRPNTSFCFLDIRSPGLGDTAMYLCATSRGAGTGNTEAFFGQGTRLTVV.

The sample holds one count of this clone. The chain joins TRBV30 to TRBJ2-2; TRBD2 matches 12 bases. J was trimmed by 7 bases and V by 2 bases; bases with no gene match: 8. This CDR3 comprises 16 residues. Germline-derived CDR1 and CDR2 are GTSNPN and SVGIG (reference sequence). CDR3 region: CAWSRRLAGEGGELFF. The CDR3 DNA sequence: TGTGCCTGGAGTCGTCGACTAGCGGGAGAGGGCGGGGAGCTGTTTTTT.

This clone was seen more than once but under ten times. The gene calls are TRBV4-2 and TRBJ1-1; TRBD1 might be the D (5 bases). CDR3 length: 14 residues. In germline, CDR1 is LGHNA, CDR2 YNFKEQ. Between the trimmed V and J ends, which lost 3 bases and 1 base, there was a span of 9 bases. The CDR3 is CASSQAGRNTEAFF. In nucleotides, the CDR3 is TGTGCCAGCAGCCAGGCAGGGCGGAACACTGAAGCTTTCTTT.

V gene TRBV19 combines with J gene TRBJ1-2; a possible D gene is TRBD1 (5 bases). Germline V CDR1 and CDR2: LNHDA, SQIVND (reference sequence). The CDR3 contains 13 residues. The V end lost 7 bases, the J end lost 7 bases, and 16 bases lay between the germline ends. The CDR3, as DNA: TGTGCCAGTACGCCGTTGATAAGGGGTGGCTACACCTTC. It codes for CASTPLIRGGYTF. Filled out from reference TRBV19 and TRBJ1-2, the complete variable domain reads DGGITQSPKYLFRKEGQNVTLSCEQNLNHDAMYWYRQDPGQGLRLIYYSQIVNDFQKGDIAEGYSVSREKKESFPLTVTSAQKNPTAFYLCASTPLIRGGYTFGSGTRLTVV.

The chain recombines TRBV9 with TRBJ1-6, with D unclear. This CDR3 is 16 amino acids long. CDR1 and CDR2 (germline): SGDLS, YYNGEE. V was trimmed by 0 bases and J by 9 bases, leaving 16 bases between them. CDR3 bases: TGTGCCAGCAGCGTAGAAGTCCAGGCCACCCTTTCACCCCTCCACTTT. It is translated as CASSVEVQATLSPLHF.

This rearrangement joins TRBV21-1 to TRBJ2-7; TRBD1, the table's D call, was not compared with the DNA. TRBV21-1 is a pseudogene segment. The CDR3 is 16 residues long. CDR3 nucleotide sequence: TGTGCCAGCAGCAAAGAGGACAGGGGAGGGTCCTACGAGCAGTACGTC. This gives the protein CASSKEDRGGSYEQYV.

The table lists this clone with many counts. The V call is TRBV19, the J call TRBJ2-7; no clear D gene. The CDR3 has 13 amino acids. V gave up 4 bases and J gave up 5 bases, with 12 bases separating them. Germline V gene data show CDR1 as LNHDA and CDR2 as SQIVND (reference sequence). CDR3 sequence (DNA): TGTGCCAGTAGTACCCACTATTCGAACGAGCAGTACGTC. This codes for CASSTHYSNEQYV.

This clone was recorded only once. The chain couples TRBV6-5 to TRBJ2-1; TRBD1 might be the D (5 bases). The germline CDR1 and CDR2 sequences are MNHEY and SVGAGI. This CDR3 spans 14 amino acids. V lost 6 bases and J 1 base, leaving 10 bases between the germline ends. CDR3 bases: TGTGCCAGCAGAGTGGGGCAGTCCTACAATGAGCAGTTCTTC. Protein product: CASRVGQSYNEQFF.

This clone was recorded at least ten times. At the DNA level, this CDR3 is encoded by other sequences in the same sample as well. The chain couples TRBV20-1 to TRBJ1-2; D not certain. This CDR3 has 11 residues. CDR1 is DFQATT and CDR2 is SNEGSKA in the germline V gene (reference sequence). V gave up 3 bases and J gave up 6 bases, with 8 bases separating them. DNA of the CDR3: TGCAGTGCTAGTCGAGGGAATGGCTACACCTTC. This translates into CSASRGNGYTF.

The chain links TRBV4-1 to TRBJ1-1, with 8 bases identical to TRBD1. The trim removed 5 bases at V and 3 bases at J, leaving 11 bases unmatched. The CDR3 consists of 16 residues. The germline CDR1 and CDR2 sequences are MGHRA and YSYEKL. Here the CDR3 reads CASSTRQGTLDTEAFF. DNA of the CDR3: TGCGCCAGCAGCACCCGACAGGGGACTTTGGACACTGAAGCTTTCTTT.

The chain recombines TRBV28 with TRBJ1-6; D is perhaps TRBD1 (6 bases). Germline V lookup: CDR1 MDHEN, CDR2 SYDVKM. The V and J ends lost 7 bases and 7 bases respectively, with 20 bases between them. The CDR3 sequence is 16 residues long. The DNA of the CDR3 is TGTGCCAGCAATCGGGGCTTTAGAAGGGGGAATTCACCCCTCCACTTT. It encodes CASNRGFRRGNSPLHF.

V usage is TRBV7-3 and J usage is TRBJ2-5, with 9 nucleotides matching TRBD1. The V and J ends lost 4 bases and 1 base, in that order; junction bases with no gene match: 1. This CDR3 has 14 amino acids. Per the germline V gene, CDR1 is SGHTA and CDR2 is FQGTGA. The DNA for the CDR3 is TGTGCCAGCAGCTCGGACAGGGGCCAAGAGACCCAGTACTTC. This sequence encodes CASSSDRGQETQYF.

V is TRBV27 and J is TRBJ1-4; 9 positions agree with TRBD1. This CDR3 comprises 15 residues. Unmatched junction bases numbered 9, after V lost 5 bases and J lost 8 bases. Germline V gives CDR1 MNHEY, CDR2 SMNVEV (reference sequence). The CDR3 nucleotides read TGTGCCAGCAGTGGGGGACAGGGAAGGGAAGAAAAACTGTTTTTT. Translating gives CASSGGQGREEKLFF.

This clone was detected a few times. The chain combines TRBV20-1 with TRBJ2-1; 9 bases agree with TRBD2. Germline V CDR1 and CDR2: DFQATT, SNEGSKA (reference sequence). This CDR3 has 13 amino acids. Unmatched junction bases numbered 1, after V lost 3 bases and J lost 4 bases. The CDR3 DNA sequence: TGCAGTGCTAGTCTAGCGGGGTACAATGAGCAGTTCTTC. This codes for CSASLAGYNEQFF.